This TCR beta chain is from a study of cytomegalovirus exposure and HLA in healthy donors. Study-wide points: The records held CMV serostatus as the only immune exposure information. In a later analysis, across HLA loci, associated TCR counts were highest for DRB1, lowest for HLA-C.

Trimming cost V 3 bases and J 7 bases, with 9 bases left between them. The germline gives CDR1 MNHNY, CDR2 SVGAGI (reference sequence). The CDR3 has 12 amino acids. As to this clone: Its antigen is undetermined.

This PCR relied on a set of 60 Vbeta primers and 13 Jbeta primers. Only in-frame clones appear in the TCRdb table, and some are missing; sequencing was by immunoSEQ multiplex PCR. The sample carries fewer than 250,000 clones, about four fifths recorded once. The sequencing sample was made of PBMCs. The chain combines TRBV6-6 with TRBJ1-1; the D is unclear. The clonotype was recovered from a man aged 40-49 years in good health and CMV-seropositive. In DNA, the CDR3 is TGTGCCAGCAGTTATAACGCGCTTGAAGCTTTCTTT. It is translated as CASSYNALEAFF.